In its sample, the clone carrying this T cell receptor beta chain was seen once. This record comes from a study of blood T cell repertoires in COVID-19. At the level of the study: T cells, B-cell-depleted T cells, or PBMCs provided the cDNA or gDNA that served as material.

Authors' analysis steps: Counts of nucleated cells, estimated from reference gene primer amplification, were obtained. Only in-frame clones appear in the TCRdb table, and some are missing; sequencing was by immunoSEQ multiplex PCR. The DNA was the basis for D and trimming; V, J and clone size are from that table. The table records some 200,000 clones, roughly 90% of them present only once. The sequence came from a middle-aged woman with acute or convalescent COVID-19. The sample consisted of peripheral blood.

The CDR3 loop is CAAQGWDRGGQETQYF. In DNA form, the CDR3 reads TGTGCCGCCCAAGGTTGGGACAGGGGTGGGCAAGAGACCCAGTACTTC. The rearrangement links TRBV27 to TRBJ2-5, with 10 bases that match TRBD1. V lost 11 bases, J lost 2 bases, and 14 bases stayed unmatched. The germline gives CDR1 MNHEY, CDR2 SMNVEV (reference sequence). The CDR3 runs 16 residues.